The rows below give T cell receptor beta chains drawn from one sample of a study of cytomegalovirus exposure and HLA in healthy donors. Data came from immunoSEQ multiplex PCR; TCRdb stores just in-frame clones and leaves some out. This table holds approximately 150,000 clones, approximately 80% found once. The sequencing sample was made of PBMCs. The receptor set was obtained from a man between 18 and 29 years old in good health and CMV-seronegative. Each CDR3 is given with its conserved first and last residue. D genes are given only for firm matches. Not every row has a clone size; where given, it reads once, few, many or a size class.

d_call | j_call | clone_size | v_call | cdr3_nt | cdr3_aa
TRBD1 | TRBJ2-7 | - | TRBV10-3 | TGTGCCATCAGTGGATACCCGGACAGGGGAAACGAGCAGTACTTC | CAISGYPDRGNEQYF
TRBD2 | TRBJ2-1 | - | TRBV7-3 | TGTGCCAGCAGCTTCCAACCGGGACTAGGTAATGAGCAGTTCTTC | CASSFQPGLGNEQFF
TRBD2 | TRBJ2-3 | - | TRBV5-6 | TGTGCCAGCAGCTTCGGCAGCGGGAGGCTTCCTAGCACAGATACGCAGTATTTT | CASSFGSGRLPSTDTQYF
TRBD2 | TRBJ2-3 | once | TRBV5-6 | TGTGCCAGCACCCTCAGGACTAGCAGGACAGATACGCAGTATTTT | CASTLRTSRTDTQYF
- | TRBJ2-1 | - | TRBV19 | TGTGCCAGTAGTATACAGGGAATAAACAATGAGCAGTTCTTC | CASSIQGINNEQFF
- | TRBJ1-4 | - | TRBV18 | TGTGCCAGCTCACATCGGAGCAGTCCTGGTGAAAAACTGTTTTTT | CASSHRSSPGEKLFF
- | TRBJ2-3 | - | TRBV19 | TGTGCCAGTAGTGCCCCTAGCCTCCCAGATACGCAGTATTTT | CASSAPSLPDTQYF
TRBD1 | TRBJ1-3 | - | TRBV6-1 | TGTGCCAGCAGTGAGACAGGGGGAAGAAACACCATATATTTT | CASSETGGRNTIYF
TRBD1 | TRBJ2-1 | - | TRBV5-1 | TGCGCCAGCAGCTTGGAAGGGGGCGGAGAGCAGTTCTTC | CASSLEGGGEQFF
TRBD1 | TRBJ1-5 | - | TRBV2 | TGTGCCGGGGGGACAGGGACGCTGCAGCCCCAGCATTTT | CAGGTGTLQPQHF
- | TRBJ1-1 | - | TRBV15 | TGTGCCACCAGCAGAGAATGGTGGTGGCCCGGACAGACCACTGAAGCTTTCTTT | CATSREWWWPGQTTEAFF
- | TRBJ2-7 | - | TRBV5-1 | TGCGCCAGCAGCTTGGTTAGAGGGCACGAGCAGTACTTC | CASSLVRGHEQYF
- | TRBJ1-4 | - | TRBV2 | TGTGCCAGCCTTGCCCAGGGGGAAAAACTGTTTTTT | CASLAQGEKLFF
TRBD1 | TRBJ2-1 | - | TRBV9 | TGTGCCAGCAGCTTGGAAGGACAGGGGGGGAATGAGCAGTTCTTC | CASSLEGQGGNEQFF
- | TRBJ2-3 | - | TRBV4-2 | TGTGCCAGCAGCAAGGTTGGAGGGGCAGATACGCAGTATTTT | CASSKVGGADTQYF
- | TRBJ2-7 | - | TRBV7-9 | TGTGCCAGCAGCGGGGACAGGGTCCCGGGAGGGAACTACGAGCAGTACTTC | CASSGDRVPGGNYEQYF
- | TRBJ1-1 | - | TRBV7-2 | TGTGCCAGCAGCTTAGAGGCAGGGCGAACGGACACTGAAGCTTTCTTT | CASSLEAGRTDTEAFF
TRBD1 | TRBJ2-5 | - | TRBV7-9 | TGTGCCAGCAGCTTACCGACCGCTGACAGGGGAAAACAAGAGACCCAGTACTTC | CASSLPTADRGKQETQYF
- | TRBJ2-7 | - | TRBV30 | TGTGCCTGGGACCTGGGGGACTTCTACGAGCAGTACTTC | CAWDLGDFYEQYF
TRBD2 | TRBJ2-1 | - | TRBV7-8 | TGTGCCAGCAGCCCAGGGACTAGCGATTACAATGAGCAGTTCTTC | CASSPGTSDYNEQFF
- | TRBJ2-6 | few | TRBV27 | TGTGCCAGCAGGGTCGGTGATTCTGGGGCCAACGTCCTGACTTTC | CASRVGDSGANVLTF
TRBD1 | TRBJ2-5 | - | TRBV5-1 | TGCGCCAGCAGCTCCCAGGACAGGTTCCAAGAGACCCAGTACTTC | CASSSQDRFQETQYF
- | TRBJ1-2 | - | TRBV9 | TGTGCCAGCAGCAAAGGGAGGGCCGACTATGGCTACACCTTC | CASSKGRADYGYTF
TRBD1 | TRBJ2-7 | - | TRBV7-2 | TGTGCCAGCAGCCCCATGACAGGGTCAATTTACGAGCAGTACTTC | CASSPMTGSIYEQYF
- | TRBJ2-1 | - | TRBV27 | TGTGCCAGCAGGAGAAAGACTTCTAGCGTAGGCTCCTACAATGAGCAGTTCTTC | CASRRKTSSVGSYNEQFF
- | TRBJ1-2 | - | TRBV5-4 | TGTGCCAGCAGCGCTACCCTGAGAGAGGGCTACACCTTC | CASSATLREGYTF
- | TRBJ2-7 | few | TRBV6-6 | TGTGCCAGCAGTCCTCGGTACGAGCAGTACTTC | CASSPRYEQYF
TRBD1 | TRBJ2-3 | - | TRBV5-1 | TGCGCCAGCGATTTTGGACAGGGCACAGATACGCAGTATTTT | CASDFGQGTDTQYF
- | TRBJ1-1 | - | TRBV27 | TGTGCCAGCAGTAACAGAAGGGGGTTGAACACTGAAGCTTTCTTT | CASSNRRGLNTEAFF
TRBD1 | TRBJ2-3 | - | TRBV7-6 | TGTGCCAGCAGCGAGACAGGGGATAGCACAGATACGCAGTATTTT | CASSETGDSTDTQYF
TRBD1 | TRBJ1-2 | - | TRBV29-1 | TGCAGCGCGCCAGGGGGCCTATATGGCTACACCTTC | CSAPGGLYGYTF
TRBD2 | TRBJ2-7 | - | TRBV9 | TGTGCCAGCAGCGTTGGACTAGCGGGAGATCATGAGCAGTACTTC | CASSVGLAGDHEQYF
- | TRBJ2-1 | - | TRBV7-3 | TGTGCCAGCAGCGGGAGGAACTCCTACAATGAGCAGTTCTTC | CASSGRNSYNEQFF
- | TRBJ2-7 | - | TRBV7-9 | TGTGCCAGCAGCTTTAATTCGGGGAACGAGCAGTACTTC | CASSFNSGNEQYF
TRBD1 | TRBJ2-6 | - | TRBV7-8 | TGTGCCAGCAGCTTCTCAGGGGGACCTGGGGCCAACGTCCTGACTTTC | CASSFSGGPGANVLTF
TRBD1 | TRBJ2-5 | few | TRBV11-3 | TGTGCCAGCAGCTTAGGAATGGTCGGGGGACAGGAAGAGACCCAGTACTTC | CASSLGMVGGQEETQYF
- | TRBJ2-7 | - | TRBV28 | TGTGCCAGCAGTTTGGTCCCGCCCAGACACTACGAGCAGTACTTC | CASSLVPPRHYEQYF
TRBD1 | TRBJ2-7 | - | TRBV30 | TGTGCCTGGAGTGTAACAGGGGGCAGATACGAGCAGTACTTC | CAWSVTGGRYEQYF
- | TRBJ1-2 | - | TRBV5-5 | TGTGCCAGCAGACCGAGCTTACCGAACTATGGCTACACCTTC | CASRPSLPNYGYTF
- | TRBJ1-1 | - | TRBV18 | TGTGCCAGCTCACCACCCCGGGACATGAACACTGAAGCTTTCTTT | CASSPPRDMNTEAFF
TRBD1 | TRBJ1-1 | - | TRBV5-1 | TGCGCCAGCAGCTTGGGCACAGGGGGGAACACTGAAGCTTTCTTT | CASSLGTGGNTEAFF
- | TRBJ2-5 | once | TRBV28 | TGTGCCAGCAGTTTAGCGGAGGAGGGTAAGGAGACCCAGTACTTC | CASSLAEEGKETQYF
TRBD2 | TRBJ2-7 | - | TRBV10-3 | TGTGCCATCAGACCGGGACTAGCGGGATCCGAGCAGTACTTC | CAIRPGLAGSEQYF
- | TRBJ2-2 | - | TRBV5-1 | TGCGCCAGCAGCTTGGCCATCACCCCGACGAGGGCCACCGGGGAGCTGTTTTTT | CASSLAITPTRATGELFF
- | TRBJ1-3 | - | TRBV18 | TGTGCCAGCTCACCTAGTCTCTCTGGAAACACCATATATTTT | CASSPSLSGNTIYF
- | TRBJ2-7 | - | TRBV27 | TGTGCCAGCAGTGCGACAGGTCCCGGCGAGCAGTACTTC | CASSATGPGEQYF
TRBD1 | TRBJ2-7 | - | TRBV5-6 | TGTGCCAGCAGTTCTACAGGGGCCCCATCCTACGAGCAGTACTTC | CASSSTGAPSYEQYF
TRBD1 | TRBJ2-1 | - | TRBV7-8 | TGTGCCAGCAGCTTGGGGACAGGGGTTCTCCAGTTCTTC | CASSLGTGVLQFF
- | TRBJ2-2 | - | TRBV6-5 | TGTGCCAGCAGTTACTCTGTCGGTAGAAACACCGGGGAGCTGTTTTTT | CASSYSVGRNTGELFF
- | TRBJ2-6 | once | TRBV28 | TGTGCCAGCAGACAGAACTCGGGACACCTCTTCTCTGGGGCCAACGTCCTGACTTTC | CASRQNSGHLFSGANVLTF